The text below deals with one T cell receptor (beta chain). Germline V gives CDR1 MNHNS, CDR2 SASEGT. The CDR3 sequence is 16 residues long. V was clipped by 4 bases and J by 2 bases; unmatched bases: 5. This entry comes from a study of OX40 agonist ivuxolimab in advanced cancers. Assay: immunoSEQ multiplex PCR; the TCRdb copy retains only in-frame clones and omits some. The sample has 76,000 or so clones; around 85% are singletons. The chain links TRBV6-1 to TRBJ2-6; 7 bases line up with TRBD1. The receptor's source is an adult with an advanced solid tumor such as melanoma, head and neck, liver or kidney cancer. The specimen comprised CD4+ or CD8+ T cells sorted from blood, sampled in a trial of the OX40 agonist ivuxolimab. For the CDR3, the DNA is TGTGCCAGCAGTGTACAGGGGAACACTGGGGCCAACGTCCTGACTTTC. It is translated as CASSVQGNTGANVLTF.